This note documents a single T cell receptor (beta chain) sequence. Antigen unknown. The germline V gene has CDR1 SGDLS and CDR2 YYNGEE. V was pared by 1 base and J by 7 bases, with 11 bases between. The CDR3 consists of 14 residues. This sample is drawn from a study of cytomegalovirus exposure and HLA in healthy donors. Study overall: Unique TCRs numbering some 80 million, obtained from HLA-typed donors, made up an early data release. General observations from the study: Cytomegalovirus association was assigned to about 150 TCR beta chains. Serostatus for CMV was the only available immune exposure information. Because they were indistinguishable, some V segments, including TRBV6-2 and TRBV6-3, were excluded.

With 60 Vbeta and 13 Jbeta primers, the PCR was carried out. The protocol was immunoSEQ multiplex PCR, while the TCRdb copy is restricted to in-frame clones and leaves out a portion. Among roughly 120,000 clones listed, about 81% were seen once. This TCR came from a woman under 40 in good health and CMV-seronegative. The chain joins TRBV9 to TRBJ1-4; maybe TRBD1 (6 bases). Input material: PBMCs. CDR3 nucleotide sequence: TGTGCCAGCAGCGTATCGGGGGGCGGTGAAAAACTGTTTTTT. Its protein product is CASSVSGGGEKLFF.